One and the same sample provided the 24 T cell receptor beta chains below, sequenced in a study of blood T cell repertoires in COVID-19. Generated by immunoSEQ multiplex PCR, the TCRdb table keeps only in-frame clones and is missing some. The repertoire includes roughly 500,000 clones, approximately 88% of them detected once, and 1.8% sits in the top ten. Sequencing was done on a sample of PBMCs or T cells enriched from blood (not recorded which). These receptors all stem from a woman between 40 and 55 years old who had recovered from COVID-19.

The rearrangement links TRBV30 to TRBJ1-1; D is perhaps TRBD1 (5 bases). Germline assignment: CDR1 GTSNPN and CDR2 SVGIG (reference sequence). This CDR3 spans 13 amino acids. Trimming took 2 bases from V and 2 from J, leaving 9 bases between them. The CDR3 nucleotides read TGTGCCTGGAGTTATGACAGCAACACTGAAGCTTTCTTT. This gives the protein CAWSYDSNTEAFF.

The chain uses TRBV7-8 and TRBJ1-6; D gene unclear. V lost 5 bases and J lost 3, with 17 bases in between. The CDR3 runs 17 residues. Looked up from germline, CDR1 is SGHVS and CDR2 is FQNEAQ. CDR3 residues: CASSPNPPRNYNSPLHF. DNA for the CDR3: TGTGCCAGCAGCCCTAACCCACCGCGGAACTATAATTCACCCCTCCACTTT. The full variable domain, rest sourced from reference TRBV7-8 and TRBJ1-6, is GAGVSQSPRYKVAKRGQDVALRCDPISGHVSLFWYQQALGQGPEFLTYFQNEAQLDKSGLPSDRFFAERPEGSVSTLKIQRTQQEDSAVYLCASSPNPPRNYNSPLHFGNGTRLTVT.

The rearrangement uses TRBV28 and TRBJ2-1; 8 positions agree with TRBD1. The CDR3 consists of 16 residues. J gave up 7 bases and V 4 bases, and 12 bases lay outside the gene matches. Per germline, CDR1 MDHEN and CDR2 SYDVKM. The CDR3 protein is CASSYDRGRISNEQFF. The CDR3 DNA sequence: TGTGCCAGCAGTTACGACAGGGGCCGCATTTCGAATGAGCAGTTCTTC.

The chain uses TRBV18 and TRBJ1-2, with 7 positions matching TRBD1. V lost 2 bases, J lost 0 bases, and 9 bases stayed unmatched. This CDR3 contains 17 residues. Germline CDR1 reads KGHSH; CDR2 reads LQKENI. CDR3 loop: CASSPGTASITNYGYTF. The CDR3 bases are TGTGCCAGCTCACCAGGGACAGCCTCTATTACTAACTATGGCTACACCTTC.

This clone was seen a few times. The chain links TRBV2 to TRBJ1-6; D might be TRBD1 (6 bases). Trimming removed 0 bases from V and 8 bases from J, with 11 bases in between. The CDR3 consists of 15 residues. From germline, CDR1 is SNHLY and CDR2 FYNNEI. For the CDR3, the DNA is TGTGCCAGCAGTGAAGCGCGGGGGGCGCATTCACCCCTCCACTTT. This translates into CASSEARGAHSPLHF.

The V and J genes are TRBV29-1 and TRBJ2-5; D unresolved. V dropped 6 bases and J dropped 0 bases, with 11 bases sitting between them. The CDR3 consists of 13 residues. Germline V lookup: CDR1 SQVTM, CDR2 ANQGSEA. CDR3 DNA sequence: TGCAGCGTAGCTGATGGTCACCAAGAGACCCAGTACTTC. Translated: CSVADGHQETQYF.

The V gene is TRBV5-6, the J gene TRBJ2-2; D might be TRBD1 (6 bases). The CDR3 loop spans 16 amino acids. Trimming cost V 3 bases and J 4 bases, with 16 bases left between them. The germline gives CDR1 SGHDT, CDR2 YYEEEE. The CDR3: CASSWLRDTATGELFF. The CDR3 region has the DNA TGTGCCAGCAGCTGGTTGAGGGACACAGCCACCGGGGAGCTGTTTTTT. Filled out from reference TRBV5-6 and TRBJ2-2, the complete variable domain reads DAGVTQSPTHLIKTRGQQVTLRCSPKSGHDTVSWYQQALGQGPQFIFQYYEEEERQRGNFPDRFSGHQFPNYSSELNVNALLLGDSALYLCASSWLRDTATGELFFGEGSRLTVL.

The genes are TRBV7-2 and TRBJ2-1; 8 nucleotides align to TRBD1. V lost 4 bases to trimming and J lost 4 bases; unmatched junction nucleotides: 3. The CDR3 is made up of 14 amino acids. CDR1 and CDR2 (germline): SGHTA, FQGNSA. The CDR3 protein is CASSSQGAYNEQFF. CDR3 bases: TGTGCCAGCAGCTCCCAGGGGGCTTACAATGAGCAGTTCTTC.

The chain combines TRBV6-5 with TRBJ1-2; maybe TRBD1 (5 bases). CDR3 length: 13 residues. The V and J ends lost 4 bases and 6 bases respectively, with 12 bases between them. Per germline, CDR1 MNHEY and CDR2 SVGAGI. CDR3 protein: CASSLPGGNGYTF. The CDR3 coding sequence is TGTGCCAGCAGTTTGCCGGGGGGGAATGGCTACACCTTC.

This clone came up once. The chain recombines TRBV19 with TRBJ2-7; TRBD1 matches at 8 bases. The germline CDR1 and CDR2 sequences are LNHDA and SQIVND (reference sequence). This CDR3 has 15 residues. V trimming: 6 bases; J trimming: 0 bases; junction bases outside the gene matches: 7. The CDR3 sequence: CASSIDRGYSYEQYF. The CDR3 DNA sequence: TGTGCCAGTAGCATCGACAGGGGATACTCCTACGAGCAGTACTTC. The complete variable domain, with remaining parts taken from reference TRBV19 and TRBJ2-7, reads DGGITQSPKYLFRKEGQNVTLSCEQNLNHDAMYWYRQDPGQGLRLIYYSQIVNDFQKGDIAEGYSVSREKKESFPLTVTSAQKNPTAFYLCASSIDRGYSYEQYFGPGTRLTVT.

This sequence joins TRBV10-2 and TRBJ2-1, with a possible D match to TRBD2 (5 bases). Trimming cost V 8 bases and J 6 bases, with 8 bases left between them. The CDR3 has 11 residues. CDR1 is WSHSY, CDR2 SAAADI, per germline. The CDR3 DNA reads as TGCGCCAGCGGTGGACTCAATGAGCAGTTCTTC. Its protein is CASGGLNEQFF.

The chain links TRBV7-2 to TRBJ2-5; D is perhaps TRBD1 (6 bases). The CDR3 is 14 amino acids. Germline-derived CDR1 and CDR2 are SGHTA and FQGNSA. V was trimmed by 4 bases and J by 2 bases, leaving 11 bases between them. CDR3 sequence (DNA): TGTGCCAGCAGCTCACGACAGGCGCAAGAGACCCAGTACTTC. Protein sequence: CASSSRQAQETQYF.

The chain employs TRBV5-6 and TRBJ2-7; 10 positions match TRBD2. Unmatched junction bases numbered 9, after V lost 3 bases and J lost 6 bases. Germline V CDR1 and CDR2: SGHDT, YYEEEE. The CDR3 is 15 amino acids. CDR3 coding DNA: TGTGCCAGCAGCTACGCGGGTCTAGCGGGAGTCGAGCAGTACTTC. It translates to CASSYAGLAGVEQYF. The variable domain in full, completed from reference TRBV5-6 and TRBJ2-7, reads DAGVTQSPTHLIKTRGQQVTLRCSPKSGHDTVSWYQQALGQGPQFIFQYYEEEERQRGNFPDRFSGHQFPNYSSELNVNALLLGDSALYLCASSYAGLAGVEQYFGPGTRLTVT.

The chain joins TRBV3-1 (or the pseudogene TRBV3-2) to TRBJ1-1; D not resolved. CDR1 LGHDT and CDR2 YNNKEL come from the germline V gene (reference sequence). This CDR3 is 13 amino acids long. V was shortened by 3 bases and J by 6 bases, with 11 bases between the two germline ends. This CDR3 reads CASSQAPGPEAFF. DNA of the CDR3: TGTGCCAGCAGCCAGGCCCCTGGGCCTGAAGCTTTCTTT.

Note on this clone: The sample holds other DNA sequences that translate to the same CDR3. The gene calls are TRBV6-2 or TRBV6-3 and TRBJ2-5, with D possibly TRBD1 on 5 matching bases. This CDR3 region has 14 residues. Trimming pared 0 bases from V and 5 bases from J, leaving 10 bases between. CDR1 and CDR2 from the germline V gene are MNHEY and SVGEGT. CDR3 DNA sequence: TGTGCCAGCAGTTACTCTGGCAGGGCCGAGACCCAGTACTTC. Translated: CASSYSGRAETQYF.

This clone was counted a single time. The CDR3 reads CASSLTTGQGMYGYTF. The CDR3 region has the DNA TGTGCCAGCAGCCTCACGACTGGACAGGGGATGTATGGCTACACCTTC. The chain has TRBV7-8 and TRBJ1-2, with 9 bases identical to TRBD1. The CDR3 is 16 residues long. Germline V lookup: CDR1 SGHVS, CDR2 FQNEAQ. Losses at the gene ends were 5 bases for V and 5 bases for J; bases not matched to a gene: 12. Based on the CDR3 plus reference TRBV7-8 and TRBJ1-2, the full variable domain is GAGVSQSPRYKVAKRGQDVALRCDPISGHVSLFWYQQALGQGPEFLTYFQNEAQLDKSGLPSDRFFAERPEGSVSTLKIQRTQQEDSAVYLCASSLTTGQGMYGYTFGSGTRLTVV.

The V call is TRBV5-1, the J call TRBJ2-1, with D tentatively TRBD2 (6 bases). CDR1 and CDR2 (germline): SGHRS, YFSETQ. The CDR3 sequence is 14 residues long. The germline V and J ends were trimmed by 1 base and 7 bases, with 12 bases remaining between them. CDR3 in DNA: TGCGCCAGCAGCTTGAACCCCGGAGGGAATGAGCAGTTCTTC. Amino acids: CASSLNPGGNEQFF.

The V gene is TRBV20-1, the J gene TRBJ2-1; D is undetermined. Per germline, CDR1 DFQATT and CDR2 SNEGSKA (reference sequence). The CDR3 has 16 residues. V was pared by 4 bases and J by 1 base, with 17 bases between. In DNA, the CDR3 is TGCAGTGCTATTGAGGTTGACTTTTTATCCTACAATGAGCAGTTCTTC. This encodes CSAIEVDFLSYNEQFF.

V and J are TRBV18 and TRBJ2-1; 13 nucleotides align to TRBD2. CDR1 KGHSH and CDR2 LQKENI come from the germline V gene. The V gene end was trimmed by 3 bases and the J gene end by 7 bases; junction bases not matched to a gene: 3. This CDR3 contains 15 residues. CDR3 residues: CASSPGTSGENEQFF. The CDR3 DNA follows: TGTGCCAGCTCACCGGGGACTAGCGGGGAAAATGAGCAGTTCTTC. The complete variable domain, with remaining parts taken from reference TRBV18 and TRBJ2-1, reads NAGVMQNPRHLVRRRGQEARLRCSPMKGHSHVYWYRQLPEEGLKFMVYLQKENIIDESGMPKERFSAEFPKEGPSILRIQQVVRGDSAAYFCASSPGTSGENEQFFGPGTRLTVL.

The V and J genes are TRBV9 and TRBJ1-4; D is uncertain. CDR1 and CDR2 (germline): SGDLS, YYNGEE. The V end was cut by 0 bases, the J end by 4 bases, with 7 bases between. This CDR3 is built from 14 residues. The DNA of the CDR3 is TGTGCCAGCAGCGTAGACTACGGTAATGAAAAACTGTTTTTT. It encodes CASSVDYGNEKLFF.

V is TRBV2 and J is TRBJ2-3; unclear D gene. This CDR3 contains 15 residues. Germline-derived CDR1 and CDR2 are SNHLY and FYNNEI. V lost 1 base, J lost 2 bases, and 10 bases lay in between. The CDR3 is CASSEGSLITDTQYF. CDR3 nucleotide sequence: TGTGCCAGCAGTGAAGGGAGCTTAATCACAGATACGCAGTATTTT.

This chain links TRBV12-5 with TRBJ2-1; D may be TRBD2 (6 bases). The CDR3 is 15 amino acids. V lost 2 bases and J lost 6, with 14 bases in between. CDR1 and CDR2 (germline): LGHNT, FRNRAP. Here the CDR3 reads CASGLPGRSGNEQFF. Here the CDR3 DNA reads TGTGCTAGTGGTTTGCCAGGGAGGAGTGGCAATGAGCAGTTCTTC.

The CDR3: CASSLFPRQGSLHEQYF. The DNA for the CDR3 is TGTGCCAGCAGTTTATTCCCGAGACAGGGGAGTTTACACGAGCAGTACTTC. The chain joins TRBV27 to TRBJ2-7; TRBD1 agrees at 8 bases. The J segment lost 5 bases and the V segment lost 1 base, leaving 13 bases of the junction unmatched. This CDR3 region has 17 residues. The germline V gene encodes CDR1 MNHEY and CDR2 SMNVEV (reference sequence).

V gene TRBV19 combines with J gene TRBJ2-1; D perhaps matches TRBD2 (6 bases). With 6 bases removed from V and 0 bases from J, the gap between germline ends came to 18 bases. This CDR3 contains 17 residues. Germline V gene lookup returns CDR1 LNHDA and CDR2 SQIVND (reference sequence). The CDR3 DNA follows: TGTGCCAGTAGGCGAGACGGGACTCCGAGCTCCTACAATGAGCAGTTCTTC. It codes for CASRRDGTPSSYNEQFF.